The 5 T cell receptor beta chains in this list originate from one sample, sequenced in a study of blood T cell repertoires in COVID-19. Sequenced by immunoSEQ multiplex PCR; TCRdb stores in-frame clones only, minus some. The table includes around 250,000 clones, 89% detected once. Sequencing input: peripheral blood. These receptors originate from a woman aged 40 to 50 who had recovered from COVID-19.

The chain links TRBV9 to TRBJ2-5; the match to TRBD2 covers 8 bases. This CDR3 spans 16 amino acids. V was pared by 4 bases and J by 4 bases, with 12 bases of the junction left unmatched. Germline V gives CDR1 SGDLS, CDR2 YYNGEE. CDR3 protein: CASSPLVGRAGETQYF. The CDR3 DNA follows: TGTGCCAGCAGCCCTTTGGTCGGGAGGGCCGGAGAGACCCAGTACTTC. Variable domain in full (rest from reference TRBV9 and TRBJ2-5): DSGVTQTPKHLITATGQRVTLRCSPRSGDLSVYWYQQSLDQGLQFLIQYYNGEERAKGNILERFSAQQFPDLHSELNLSSLELGDSALYFCASSPLVGRAGETQYFGPGTRLLVL.

This clone has only a few counts. The chain links TRBV20-1 to TRBJ1-6; 8 positions agree with TRBD1. The germline gives CDR1 DFQATT, CDR2 SNEGSKA (reference sequence). The CDR3 is made up of 11 amino acids. This CDR3 is CRADRDSPLHF. The DNA of the CDR3 is TGCAGAGCGGACAGGGATTCACCCCTCCACTTT.

This chain links TRBV2 with TRBJ2-5; TRBD2 matches at 15 bases. The V gene's germline CDR1 is SNHLY and CDR2 FYNNEI. The junction had 6 bases not matched to a gene; V was cut back by 7 bases and J by 3 bases. CDR3 length equals 16 residues. In DNA form, the CDR3 reads TGTGCCAGCACCGGGACTAGCGGGAGGACGGAAGAGACCCAGTACTTC. Its protein is CASTGTSGRTEETQYF.

The V gene is TRBV9, the J gene TRBJ2-1; no reliable D call. The CDR3 spans 12 residues. Germline V gene lookup returns CDR1 SGDLS and CDR2 YYNGEE. Trimming took off 3 bases at V and 8 bases at J, with 9 bases between the two ends. The CDR3 spells CASSGNSDEQFF. CDR3 DNA: TGTGCCAGCAGCGGCAACTCCGATGAGCAGTTCTTC.

The V gene is TRBV3-1 (or the pseudogene TRBV3-2), the J gene TRBJ2-2, with 10 bases aligning to TRBD2. This CDR3 is built from 20 residues. J lost 3 bases, V lost 5 bases, and 18 bases had no gene match. CDR1 LGHDT and CDR2 YNNKEL come from the germline V gene (reference sequence). CDR3: CASSSPYPSGSGRDTGELFF. The CDR3 nucleotides are TGTGCCAGCAGCTCCCCGTATCCTAGCGGGAGCGGTCGGGACACCGGGGAGCTGTTTTTT.